This TCR beta chain was recovered during a study of T cell responses to AZD1222 COVID-19 vaccine. Study-wide results and limits: Sampling captured repertoires only after the peak T cell response. Donors were largely white British and mainly female; clonal diversity was possibly underestimated.

Concerning this clone itself: Its antigen remains unidentified.

Assay used: immunoSEQ multiplex PCR; TCRdb lists only in-frame clones, some missing. The sample has about 170,000 clones; just over 90% are singletons. The source is an adult in good health. The source material was peripheral blood, sampled on day 0 of AZD1222 vaccination.

CDR3 residues: CASSGQSRQGAWETQYF. In DNA, the CDR3 is TGCGCCAGCAGCGGCCAATCAAGACAGGGGGCGTGGGAGACCCAGTACTTC. The chain links TRBV5-1 to TRBJ2-5; 10 bases line up with TRBD1. The CDR3 is 17 amino acids. CDR1 and CDR2 from the germline V gene are SGHRS and YFSETQ. J was trimmed by 5 bases and V by 4 bases; bases with no gene match: 14.